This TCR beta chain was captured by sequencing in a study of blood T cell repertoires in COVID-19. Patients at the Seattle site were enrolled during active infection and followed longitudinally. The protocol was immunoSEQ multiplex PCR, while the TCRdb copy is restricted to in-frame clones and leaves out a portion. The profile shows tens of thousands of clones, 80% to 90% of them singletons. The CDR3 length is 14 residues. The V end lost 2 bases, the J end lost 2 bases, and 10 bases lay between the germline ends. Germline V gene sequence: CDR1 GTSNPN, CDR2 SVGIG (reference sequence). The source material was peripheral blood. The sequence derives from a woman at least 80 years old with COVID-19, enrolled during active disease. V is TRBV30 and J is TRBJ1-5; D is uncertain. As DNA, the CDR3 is TGTGCCTGGAGTAGCGGTCTTGGCAATCAGCCCCAGCATTTT. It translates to CAWSSGLGNQPQHF. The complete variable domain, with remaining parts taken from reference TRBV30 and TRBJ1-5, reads SQTIHQWPATLVQPVGSPLSLECTVEGTSNPNLYWYRQAAGRGLQLLFYSVGIGQISSEVPQNLSASRPQDRQFILSSKKLLLSDSGFYLCAWSSGLGNQPQHFGDGTRLSIL.